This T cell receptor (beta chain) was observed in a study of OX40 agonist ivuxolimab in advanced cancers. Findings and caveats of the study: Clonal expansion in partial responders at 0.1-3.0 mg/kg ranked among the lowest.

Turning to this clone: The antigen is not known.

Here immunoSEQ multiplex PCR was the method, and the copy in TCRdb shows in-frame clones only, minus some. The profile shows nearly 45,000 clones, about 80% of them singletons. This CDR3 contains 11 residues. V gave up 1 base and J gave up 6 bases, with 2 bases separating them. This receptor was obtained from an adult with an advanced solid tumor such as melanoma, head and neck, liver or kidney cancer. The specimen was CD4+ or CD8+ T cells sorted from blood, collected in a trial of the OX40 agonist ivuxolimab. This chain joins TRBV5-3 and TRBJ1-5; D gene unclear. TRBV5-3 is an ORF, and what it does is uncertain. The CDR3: CARSLFQPQHF. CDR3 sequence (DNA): TGTGCCAGAAGCTTGTTTCAGCCCCAGCATTTT.